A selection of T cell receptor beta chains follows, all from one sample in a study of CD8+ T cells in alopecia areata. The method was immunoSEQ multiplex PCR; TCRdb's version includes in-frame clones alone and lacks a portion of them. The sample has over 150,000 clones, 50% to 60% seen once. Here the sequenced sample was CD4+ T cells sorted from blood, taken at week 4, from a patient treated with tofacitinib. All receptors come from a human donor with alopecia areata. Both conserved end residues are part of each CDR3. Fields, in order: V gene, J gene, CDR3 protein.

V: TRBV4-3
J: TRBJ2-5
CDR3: CASSQDLGYQETQYF

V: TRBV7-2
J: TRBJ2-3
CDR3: CASSLDGRDTDTQYF

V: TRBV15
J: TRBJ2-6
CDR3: CATGRGGGANVLTF

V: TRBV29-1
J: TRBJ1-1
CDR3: CSVGGSLDTEAFF

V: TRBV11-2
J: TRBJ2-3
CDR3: CASSQGAIADTQYF

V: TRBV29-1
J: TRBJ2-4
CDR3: CSVAGGTVNIQYF

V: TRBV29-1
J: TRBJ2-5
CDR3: CSAGLPARETQYF

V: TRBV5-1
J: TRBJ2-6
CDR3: CASSFATGASGANVLTF

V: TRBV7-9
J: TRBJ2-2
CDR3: CASSLGGNTGELFF

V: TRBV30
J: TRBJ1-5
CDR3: CAWSGGGTGLGQPQHF

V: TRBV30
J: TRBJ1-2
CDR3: CAWSPYNPGLYTF

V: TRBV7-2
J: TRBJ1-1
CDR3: CASSLFQGSLNTEAFF

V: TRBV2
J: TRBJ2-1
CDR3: CASSRPGLAGGFYNEQFF

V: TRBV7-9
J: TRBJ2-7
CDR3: CASSLGEGSYEQYF

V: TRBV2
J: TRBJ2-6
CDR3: CASSAGFYSGANVLTF

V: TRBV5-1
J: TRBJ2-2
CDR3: CASSLTDTGELFF

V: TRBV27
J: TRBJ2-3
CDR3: CASSLRRETDTQYF

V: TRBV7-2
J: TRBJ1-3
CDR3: CASSLRYSGNTIYF

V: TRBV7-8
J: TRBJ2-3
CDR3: CASSSPLRGDPADTQYF

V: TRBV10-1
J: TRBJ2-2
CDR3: CASGNTGELFF

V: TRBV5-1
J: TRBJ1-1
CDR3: CASRATMNTEAFF

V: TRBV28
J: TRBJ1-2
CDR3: CASIGGFGGYTF

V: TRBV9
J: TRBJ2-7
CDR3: CASSQTHSSYEQYF

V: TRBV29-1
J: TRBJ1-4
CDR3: CSVQGASNEKLFF

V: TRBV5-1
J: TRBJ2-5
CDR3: CASSLGAAETQYF

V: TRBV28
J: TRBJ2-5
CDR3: CASGGSQETQYF

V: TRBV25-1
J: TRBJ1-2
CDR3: CASATGGEGYTF

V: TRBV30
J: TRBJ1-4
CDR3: CAWCHPGLGEKLFF

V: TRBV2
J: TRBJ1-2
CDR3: CASSGAAGYTF

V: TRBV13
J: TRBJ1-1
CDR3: CASSREGGSTEAFF

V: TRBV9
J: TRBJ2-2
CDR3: CAAAVGDGSGELFF

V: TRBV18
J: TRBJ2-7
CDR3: CASSQDRGLEQYF

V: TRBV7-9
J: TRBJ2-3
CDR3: CASSGWGDTQYF

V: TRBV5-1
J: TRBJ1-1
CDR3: CASSLETGRGTEAFF

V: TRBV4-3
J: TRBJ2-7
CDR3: CASSQDHGAGILREQYF

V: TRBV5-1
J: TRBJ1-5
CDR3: CASSPGGFNQPQHF

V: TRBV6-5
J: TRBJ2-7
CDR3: CASSSTGGEQYF

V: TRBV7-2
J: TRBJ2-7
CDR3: CASSLARGGREQYF

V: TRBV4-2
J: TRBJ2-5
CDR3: CASSSGTVETQYF

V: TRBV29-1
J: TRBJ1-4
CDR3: CSVVKGDILEKLFF

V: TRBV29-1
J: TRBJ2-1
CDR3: CSVEERRLAGNEQFF

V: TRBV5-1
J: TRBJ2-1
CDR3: CASSSGTSGYNEQFF

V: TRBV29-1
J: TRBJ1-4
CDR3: CSVAGQGNEKLFF